One sample yielded the 28 T cell receptor beta chains listed below, sequenced in a study of cytomegalovirus exposure and HLA in healthy donors. Sequencing was performed with immunoSEQ multiplex PCR; in TCRdb, only in-frame clones are kept and a portion is missing. This sample carries some 150,000 clones, approximately 90% of them seen once, and the ten largest clones take 0.6% to 0.8%. Sequences were obtained from PBMCs. These receptors were obtained from a man aged 18 to 35 in good health and CMV-seronegative.

The genes are TRBV5-4 and TRBJ2-3, with 14 bases identical to TRBD2. Germline V gene lookup returns CDR1 SGHNT and CDR2 YYREEE (reference sequence). The CDR3 extends over 17 amino acids. V lost 1 base to trimming and J lost 6 bases; unmatched junction nucleotides: 7. CDR3 in DNA: TGTGCCAGCAGCTTGCCCGGGACTAGCGGGAGTCTGGATACGCAGTATTTT. It yields the protein CASSLPGTSGSLDTQYF.

The rearrangement links TRBV9 to TRBJ2-1; TRBD2 matches 8 bases. V was pared by 0 bases and J by 1 base, with 9 bases of the junction left unmatched. Germline V CDR1 and CDR2: SGDLS, YYNGEE. The CDR3 contains 18 residues. In DNA form, the CDR3 reads TGTGCCAGCAGCGTAGCTCCCCCGGGAGGGACTTCCTACAATGAGCAGTTCTTC. It yields the protein CASSVAPPGGTSYNEQFF. Full variable domain (missing parts from reference TRBV9 and TRBJ2-1): DSGVTQTPKHLITATGQRVTLRCSPRSGDLSVYWYQQSLDQGLQFLIQYYNGEERAKGNILERFSAQQFPDLHSELNLSSLELGDSALYFCASSVAPPGGTSYNEQFFGPGTRLTVL.

The rearrangement uses TRBV5-4 and TRBJ2-5, with 11 bases lining up with TRBD1. Trimming at V came to 4 bases and at J to 4 bases, leaving 9 bases not matched to a gene. Germline lookup yields CDR1 SGHNT and CDR2 YYREEE (reference sequence). This CDR3 is built from 16 residues. The CDR3 loop reads CASSLAGQGDGETQYF. In DNA, the CDR3 is TGTGCCAGCAGCCTGGCGGGACAGGGGGACGGAGAGACCCAGTACTTC.

The rearrangement links TRBV18 to TRBJ2-1; 14 bases match TRBD2. J gave up 9 bases and V 6 bases, and 7 bases lay outside the gene matches. Per germline, CDR1 KGHSH and CDR2 LQKENI. The CDR3 sequence is 15 residues long. This chain's CDR3 is CASSPTGTSGSEQFF. CDR3 DNA sequence: TGTGCCAGCTCCCCAACCGGGACTAGCGGGAGTGAGCAGTTCTTC. Filled out from reference TRBV18 and TRBJ2-1, the complete variable domain reads NAGVMQNPRHLVRRRGQEARLRCSPMKGHSHVYWYRQLPEEGLKFMVYLQKENIIDESGMPKERFSAEFPKEGPSILRIQQVVRGDSAAYFCASSPTGTSGSEQFFGPGTRLTVL.

This chain uses TRBV6-1 with TRBJ1-3; a weak D match, TRBD1 (5 bases). This CDR3 is built from 15 residues. Germline V CDR1 and CDR2: MNHNS, SASEGT. V was shortened by 2 bases and J by 5 bases, with 13 bases between the two germline ends. CDR3 protein: CASSESAGQRNTIYF. For the CDR3, the DNA is TGTGCCAGCAGTGAATCGGCAGGGCAAAGAAACACCATATATTTT.

The J gene is TRBJ2-1, the V gene TRBV29-1, with TRBD1 as a possible D gene (6 bases). The CDR3 spans 12 residues. Germline V CDR1 and CDR2: SQVTM, ANQGSEA. Trimming removed 7 bases at V and 4 bases at J, with 11 bases between. CDR3 in DNA: TGCAGCGCGGGCAGGGGTTACAATGAGCAGTTCTTC. This sequence encodes CSAGRGYNEQFF.

The rearrangement uses TRBV27 and TRBJ2-1; 11 bases match TRBD1. There are 15 residues in the CDR3. CDR1 and CDR2 from the germline V gene are MNHEY and SMNVEV (reference sequence). J gave up 5 bases and V 5 bases, and 5 bases lay outside the gene matches. The CDR3 sequence: CASSAGTGGNNEQFF. In nucleotides, the CDR3 is TGTGCCAGCAGTGCCGGGACAGGGGGTAACAATGAGCAGTTCTTC.

This chain joins TRBV9 and TRBJ2-5; 11 nucleotides agree with TRBD1. In germline, CDR1 is SGDLS, CDR2 YYNGEE. The CDR3 totals 14 residues. V shed 2 bases and J 5 bases; nucleotides not matched to a gene: 2. CDR3 DNA sequence: TGTGCCAGCAGCGTGGGACAGGGGGTCGAGACCCAGTACTTC. It encodes CASSVGQGVETQYF.

The rearrangement uses TRBV4-3 and TRBJ2-3, with 10 bases lining up with TRBD2. From germline, CDR1 is LGHNA and CDR2 YSLEER. Losses at the gene ends were 4 bases for V and 4 bases for J; bases not matched to a gene: 11. This CDR3 contains 17 residues. In DNA, the CDR3 is TGCGCCAGCAGCCCCCGGGCGGGACTAGCGCTGGCAGATACGCAGTATTTT. It yields the protein CASSPRAGLALADTQYF.

The V gene is TRBV4-3, the J gene TRBJ2-1, with 13 bases aligning to TRBD2. The CDR3 runs to 16 residues. The ends lost 4 bases at V and 6 bases at J; junction bases unmatched: 6. Germline CDR1 is LGHNA and CDR2 is YSLEER. The CDR3 bases are TGCGCCAGCAGCCGGGGGAGGACTAGCGGGAGCAATGAGCAGTTCTTC. This encodes CASSRGRTSGSNEQFF.

The chain uses TRBV28 and TRBJ2-1; D possibly corresponds to TRBD2 (5 bases). The V end was cut by 2 bases, the J end by 0 bases, with 11 bases between. Germline CDR1 reads MDHEN; CDR2 reads SYDVKM. The CDR3 is 16 residues long. The DNA for the CDR3 is TGTGCCAGCAGTTTACCAGCGGCAGGCTCCTACAATGAGCAGTTCTTC. It codes for CASSLPAAGSYNEQFF.

The chain couples TRBV19 to TRBJ2-3; 15 positions match TRBD2. The CDR3 totals 18 residues. Germline lookup yields CDR1 LNHDA and CDR2 SQIVND (reference sequence). The J segment lost 3 bases and the V segment lost 7 bases, leaving 11 bases of the junction unmatched. The CDR3 DNA reads as TGTGCCAGTATCCCCGGGACTAGCGGGAGGAAACCAACAGATACGCAGTATTTT. Translated, it gives CASIPGTSGRKPTDTQYF.

The chain is built from TRBV7-3 and TRBJ2-1, with 9 nucleotides matching TRBD2. Germline trimming cut 5 bases from V and 0 bases from J; bases unmatched to any gene: 2. Germline CDR1 and CDR2: SGHTA and FQGTGA. The CDR3 has 15 amino acids. CDR3 nucleotide sequence: TGTGCCAGCAGCGGTAGCGGGGGCTCCTACAATGAGCAGTTCTTC. Residues: CASSGSGGSYNEQFF.

The chain carries TRBV30 and TRBJ2-7; 9 bases align to TRBD2. The CDR3 is 15 residues long. Per germline, CDR1 GTSNPN and CDR2 SVGIG (reference sequence). Losses at the gene ends were 3 bases for V and 3 bases for J; bases not matched to a gene: 9. The CDR3 DNA reads as TGTGCCTGGAGCCGGGGACTAGCCTTCGTCTACGAGCAGTACGTC. It is translated as CAWSRGLAFVYEQYV.

The V call is TRBV25-1, the J call TRBJ1-3, with TRBD1 as a possible D gene (5 bases). The germline V gene encodes CDR1 MGHDK and CDR2 SYGVNS. The ends were cut back, 6 bases at V and 4 bases at J, with 7 bases in the middle. This CDR3 contains 12 residues. The CDR3 here is CASRGAGNTIYF. The CDR3, as DNA: TGTGCCAGCAGAGGGGCAGGAAACACCATATATTTT.

The rearrangement uses TRBV5-1 and TRBJ1-1; tentative D call: TRBD1 (5 bases). The V gene's germline CDR1 is SGHRS and CDR2 YFSETQ. The V end was cut by 2 bases, the J end by 5 bases, with 19 bases between. This CDR3 region has 16 residues. The CDR3 is CASSFPYATGGTEAFF. Written as DNA, the CDR3 is TGCGCCAGCAGCTTCCCCTACGCGACGGGGGGGACTGAAGCTTTCTTT. The full variable domain, its missing parts supplied by reference TRBV5-1 and TRBJ1-1, is KAGVTQTPRYLIKTRGQQVTLSCSPISGHRSVSWYQQTPGQGLQFLFEYFSETQRNKGNFPGRFSGRQFSNSRSEMNVSTLELGDSALYLCASSFPYATGGTEAFFGQGTRLTVV.

The rearrangement joins TRBV7-2 to TRBJ1-4; weak D call: TRBD1 (5 bases). CDR1 is SGHTA, CDR2 FQGNSA, per germline. V was shortened by 1 base and J by 4 bases, with 13 bases between the two germline ends. The CDR3 loop spans 16 amino acids. CDR3 loop: CASSLVSQAVNEKLFF. CDR3 in DNA: TGTGCCAGCAGCTTAGTTTCACAGGCCGTTAATGAAAAACTGTTTTTT.

V is TRBV5-1 and J is TRBJ2-7; perhaps TRBD1 as D (6 bases). The CDR3 runs to 16 residues. Trimming took off 1 base at V and 3 bases at J, with 17 bases between the two ends. Looked up from germline, CDR1 is SGHRS and CDR2 is YFSETQ. As DNA, the CDR3 is TGCGCCAGCAGCTTGACAGTTGGTACAGGGCTCTACGAGCAGTACTTC. It codes for CASSLTVGTGLYEQYF.

This chain joins TRBV7-2 and TRBJ2-5; D perhaps matches TRBD2 (5 bases). The V end was cut by 5 bases, the J end by 5 bases, with 15 bases between. Germline V lookup: CDR1 SGHTA, CDR2 FQGNSA. The CDR3 runs 14 residues. CDR3 coding DNA: TGTGCCAGCAGCCTCGGACTTAGCAGGGAGACCCAGTACTTC. This codes for CASSLGLSRETQYF.

The chain carries TRBV6-5 and TRBJ2-5, with no clear D. With 6 bases removed from V and 5 bases from J, the gap between germline ends came to 10 bases. The CDR3 length is 12 residues. The germline gives CDR1 MNHEY, CDR2 SVGAGI. The CDR3 nucleotides are TGTGCCAGCAGATCCCCCGCGGAGACCCAGTACTTC. This codes for CASRSPAETQYF.

The rearrangement links TRBV6-5 to TRBJ1-3; D gene uncertain. Between the trimmed V and J ends, which lost 0 bases and 4 bases, there was a span of 4 bases. The CDR3 consists of 13 residues. Germline-derived CDR1 and CDR2 are MNHEY and SVGAGI. This chain's CDR3 is CASSYSRGNTIYF. The CDR3, as DNA: TGTGCCAGCAGTTACTCTCGGGGAAACACCATATATTTT.

The rearrangement uses TRBV9 and TRBJ1-3, with D possibly matching TRBD1 (6 bases). Looked up from germline, CDR1 is SGDLS and CDR2 is YYNGEE. The CDR3 has 16 amino acids. Trimming shortened V by 0 bases and J by 2 bases, and 12 bases separated the two germline ends. The CDR3 region has the DNA TGTGCCAGCAGCGTAGATGGGGGGGCGACTGGAAACACCATATATTTT. Protein sequence: CASSVDGGATGNTIYF.

The chain links TRBV7-2 to TRBJ2-5; 13 nucleotides line up with TRBD2. This CDR3 contains 16 residues. CDR1 and CDR2 (germline): SGHTA, FQGNSA. The trim removed 4 bases at V and 3 bases at J, leaving 5 bases unmatched. The CDR3 DNA reads TGTGCCAGCAGCTCGCCGACTAGCGGGAGGAAAGAGACCCAGTACTTC. Translation: CASSSPTSGRKETQYF.

The CDR3 bases are TGTGCCAGCCTATCAGGGGAGGGCTGGCAGCATTTT. It codes for CASLSGEGWQHF. The J gene is TRBJ1-5, the V gene TRBV25-1; the D gene is possibly TRBD1 (6 bases). The CDR3 has 12 amino acids. Germline values: CDR1 MGHDK, CDR2 SYGVNS. The V end was cut by 8 bases, the J end by 13 bases, with 18 bases between.

Written as DNA, the CDR3 is TGTGCCAGCAGTTACTCCCGACAGGGCGCTAACTATGGCTACACCTTC. As protein: CASSYSRQGANYGYTF. The rearrangement joins TRBV6-5 to TRBJ1-2, with 7 bases that match TRBD1. This CDR3 is 16 amino acids long. The junction had 4 bases not matched to a gene; V was cut back by 0 bases and J by 0 bases. Germline CDR1 MNHEY, CDR2 SVGAGI.

This clone turned up a few times. It is unclear where the CDR3 begins or ends on the DNA, so no DNA is shown, and the CDR3 is as TCRdb lists it. The chain employs TRBV6-1 and TRBJ2-7; TRBD2 reflects the table's D call only, with no check against the DNA. Both ends counted, the CDR3 spans 14 residues. Per the germline V gene, CDR1 is MNHNS and CDR2 is SASEGT. This CDR3 reads CASSDFGEAYEQYV.

The chain links TRBV18 to TRBJ1-5, with TRBD1 identical over 11 bases. Germline assignment: CDR1 KGHSH and CDR2 LQKENI. The CDR3 has 16 residues. V shed 3 bases and J 3 bases; nucleotides not matched to a gene: 4. CDR3: CASSPPGQGVNQPQHF. The CDR3 DNA reads as TGTGCCAGCTCACCCCCGGGACAGGGGGTCAATCAGCCCCAGCATTTT.

J is TRBJ2-7 and V is TRBV6-1; D ambiguous. CDR1 is MNHNS, CDR2 SASEGT, per germline. Trimming removed 8 bases at V and 3 bases at J, with 17 bases between. There are 14 residues in the CDR3. The CDR3 DNA reads TGTGCCAGCCGACGTGCGGAGATTGGCTACGAGCAGTACTTC. As protein: CASRRAEIGYEQYF.